The 14 T cell receptor beta chains listed next were all sequenced from one sample in a study of CD8+ T cells in alopecia areata. Treatment here: oral pan-JAK inhibitor, 5-10 mg twice daily. Extraction and reverse transcription of RNA yielded cDNA as the sequencing template. Clones were sequenced by immunoSEQ multiplex PCR, and TCRdb holds only the in-frame ones, with some missing. The table lists 150,000 to 200,000 clones, 40% to 65% of them singletons. Sample: CD8+ T cells sorted from blood, taken at week 52, from a patient treated with tofacitinib. The receptor set was obtained from a human donor with alopecia areata.

The table lists this clone with a few counts. The genes are TRBV4-1 and TRBJ1-2, with TRBD1 as a possible D gene (6 bases). Germline V gene lookup returns CDR1 MGHRA and CDR2 YSYEKL. This CDR3 is built from 15 residues. V lost 0 bases to trimming and J lost 0 bases, with 8 bases between them. This CDR3 is CASSQEDRSNYGYTF. The DNA of the CDR3 is TGCGCCAGCAGCCAAGAGGACAGATCTAACTATGGCTACACCTTC.

The chain carries TRBV6-1 and TRBJ2-5; D uncertain. The germline CDR1 and CDR2 sequences are MNHNS and SASEGT. The germline V and J ends were trimmed by 2 bases and 5 bases, with 9 bases remaining between them. The CDR3 is made up of 13 amino acids. The CDR3 DNA follows: TGTGCCAGCAGTGAAATTAGGTGGGAGACCCAGTACTTC. It specifies CASSEIRWETQYF.

This clone was found a few times. V and J are TRBV11-2 and TRBJ2-3; D gene uncertain. Trimming removed 3 bases from V and 3 bases from J, with 7 bases in between. The CDR3 covers 13 residues. CDR1 is SGHAT and CDR2 is FQNNGV in the germline V gene. This chain's CDR3 is CASSLRWTDTQYF. The CDR3 DNA is TGTGCCAGCAGCTTGAGGTGGACAGATACGCAGTATTTT.

The J gene is TRBJ2-5, the V gene TRBV13, with 12 positions matching TRBD2. The CDR3 covers 15 residues. The V and J ends lost 5 bases and 5 bases, in that order; junction bases with no gene match: 6. Germline V gene data show CDR1 as PRHDT and CDR2 as FYEKMQ (reference sequence). CDR3 DNA: TGTGCCAGCAGCATCGGACTAGCGGGGCAGGAGACCCAGTACTTC. It codes for CASSIGLAGQETQYF.

This chain joins TRBV7-9 and TRBJ2-7; D tentatively fits TRBD1 or TRBD2 (5 bases each). This CDR3 spans 15 amino acids. The V end was cut by 4 bases, the J end by 2 bases, with 15 bases between. The germline V gene encodes CDR1 SEHNR and CDR2 FQNEAQ (reference sequence). CDR3 nucleotides: TGTGCCAGCAGCTACCGGGATCAGGGAGCCTACGAGCAGTACTTC. The encoded protein is CASSYRDQGAYEQYF.

This clone has a handful of counts. The rearrangement uses TRBV6-4 and TRBJ2-1, with D maybe TRBD2 (5 bases). CDR3 length: 13 amino acids. Trimming pared 5 bases from V and 5 bases from J, leaving 10 bases between. CDR1 and CDR2 (germline): MRHNA, SNTAGT. The CDR3 region has the DNA TGTGCCAGCAGTCCCCAGACTAACAATGAGCAGTTCTTC. Its translation: CASSPQTNNEQFF.

The sample holds one count of this clone. This chain uses TRBV5-6 with TRBJ2-7, with D possibly being TRBD2 (5 bases). The V and J ends lost 0 bases and 3 bases respectively, with 13 bases between them. Germline assignment: CDR1 SGHDT and CDR2 YYEEEE. This CDR3 is 15 amino acids long. Here the CDR3 DNA reads TGTGCCAGCAGCTTGGCGGGCCTAGCACACTACGAGCAGTACTTC. This codes for CASSLAGLAHYEQYF.

A few counts support this clone. This rearrangement joins TRBV9 to TRBJ1-2, with 8 bases identical to TRBD1. V lost 4 bases and J lost 4; bases outside the gene matches: 12. The CDR3 length is 16 residues. CDR1 is SGDLS and CDR2 is YYNGEE in the germline V gene. The CDR3 DNA sequence: TGTGCCAGCAGCCCACAAAAGGGACAGGATTCCTATGGCTACACCTTC. Translating gives CASSPQKGQDSYGYTF.

The chain joins TRBV7-3 to TRBJ2-3; 8 bases fit TRBD2. The V gene end was trimmed by 6 bases and the J gene end by 3 bases; junction bases not matched to a gene: 8. Germline lookup yields CDR1 SGHTA and CDR2 FQGTGA. This CDR3 has 15 amino acids. CDR3 in amino acids: CASRRGLELTDTQYF. The CDR3 nucleotides are TGTGCCAGCAGACGGGGACTAGAACTGACAGATACGCAGTATTTT.

The chain recombines TRBV7-8 with TRBJ2-3; D might be TRBD2 (5 bases). Per germline, CDR1 SGHVS and CDR2 FQNEAQ. This CDR3 is 14 amino acids long. The V and J ends lost 2 bases and 6 bases respectively, with 12 bases between them. The CDR3 is CASSLRRAGDTQYF. CDR3 bases: TGTGCCAGCAGCTTAAGGCGGGCCGGTGATACGCAGTATTTT.

The genes are TRBV7-8 and TRBJ2-2; D is ambiguous. CDR1 SGHVS and CDR2 FQNEAQ come from the germline V gene. CDR3 size: 15 residues. The ends were cut back, 1 base at V and 2 bases at J, with 8 bases in the middle. The CDR3 DNA reads as TGTGCCAGCAGCTTAGTTAGGGTTAACACCGGGGAGCTGTTTTTT. The encoded protein is CASSLVRVNTGELFF. Variable domain in full (rest from reference TRBV7-8 and TRBJ2-2): GAGVSQSPRYKVAKRGQDVALRCDPISGHVSLFWYQQALGQGPEFLTYFQNEAQLDKSGLPSDRFFAERPEGSVSTLKIQRTQQEDSAVYLCASSLVRVNTGELFFGEGSRLTVL.

This chain uses TRBV9 with TRBJ2-1; D perhaps matches TRBD2 (6 bases). Germline V gene lookup returns CDR1 SGDLS and CDR2 YYNGEE. The CDR3 spans 14 residues. Trimming removed 0 bases from V and 9 bases from J, with 13 bases in between. CDR3 sequence: CASSVGGEGVEQFF. CDR3 sequence (DNA): TGTGCCAGCAGCGTAGGGGGGGAAGGTGTTGAGCAGTTCTTC.

V is TRBV30 and J is TRBJ2-3, with TRBD2 as a possible D gene (5 bases). V was clipped by 8 bases and J by 0 bases, with 12 bases between them. There are 13 residues in the CDR3. Germline V gene sequence: CDR1 GTSNPN, CDR2 SVGIG (reference sequence). Here the CDR3 DNA reads TGTGCCCTTTCGGGGATTAGCACAGATACGCAGTATTTT. Encoded protein: CALSGISTDTQYF.

The rearrangement joins TRBV27 to TRBJ2-5; no clear D gene. The CDR3 has 15 amino acids. Germline values: CDR1 MNHEY, CDR2 SMNVEV (reference sequence). Trimming stripped 3 bases from V and 1 base from J, with 12 bases between. CDR3 protein: CASSFQLGSQETQYF. The CDR3 bases are TGTGCCAGCAGTTTTCAATTGGGATCCCAAGAGACCCAGTACTTC.